Reported below is one TCR beta chain. Its antigen specificity is not known. No qualities accompany the bases; no much larger clone lies one base away. The sample comes from a study of T cells after yellow fever vaccination (dated by TCRdb to about 2019). Regarding the research as a whole: The SMART-Seq v4 Ultra Low Input RNA kit was used to prepare libraries from fractions with low cell numbers. Blood samples were taken at several timepoints before and after primary and secondary immunization, and bulk PBMC replicates and cell subsets were isolated. Two healthy male donors, one aged 18 to 30 and one aged 30 to 39 years, were included in the cohort. To follow T-cell clones before and after primary and booster YFV17D yellow fever vaccination, bulk TCR alpha and beta repertoires were sequenced over time.

TCR cDNA was made using 5'RACE template switching, a step that added a universal primer site and unique molecular identifiers. Priming of cDNA synthesis was performed from both the TCR alpha and TCR beta constant segments. Two PCR steps were used to amplify libraries, with sample barcodes and sequencing adapters being added in the second step. Sequencing of libraries was performed on Illumina HiSeq 2500 (2x100 bp) or NovaSeq (2x150 bp). The authors' pipeline ran thus. MIGEC was used to demultiplex reads and collapse the reads into UMI consensus sequences, and MiXCR was used for V(D)J alignment. Vaccine-responding clonotypes were identified with edgeR using replicate PBMC samples, with FDR below 0.01 and a log2 fold change above 5 up to day 15 being required. CD4 or CD8 identity was assigned to each bulk clonotype according to whether the clonotype was present at higher abundance in the sequenced CD4 repertoire or the sequenced CD8 repertoire. TCRdb handled the public reads itself, with Q25 trimming in fastp and clone calling in MiXCR, and kept productive beta chains. Duplicate CDR3 protein sequences are folded into a single record with the most common DNA and genes. The V and J calls follow TCRdb's processing rather than the paper's. Recorded for this sample are a few hundred thousand distinct CDR3 sequences; roughly a sixth of them occurred a single time. In total, the top ten clones hold around 16% of the sample.

In the paper's terms, the treatment or condition label means: live attenuated yellow fever vaccine strain. At every blood-draw timepoint, two biological replicates of bulk PBMCs were collected. PBMCs were isolated from peripheral blood using a standard Ficoll-Paque protocol. RNA was extracted with TriZol from bulk PBMCs, CD4 and CD8 fractions, and dextramer-positive and dextramer-negative fractions. The germline V gene (reference sequence) specifies DFQATT as CDR1 and SNEGSKA as CDR2. Trimming costs V 6 bases and J 5 bases, and their ends lie 13 bases apart. Reading from cysteine to phenylalanine, the CDR3 counts 13 amino acids. Kept here is only the CDR3 DNA, which spans 39 bases and is read in frame from base 1. Overall results and qualifications from the work: Most clones expanded after primary vaccination were re-detected after the booster (around 96% of CD4 and 88% of CD8), suggesting broad memory maintenance. Because the study included only two donors, the extent to which the findings can be generalized is limited. FACS-sorted repertoires could contain abundant contaminating clonotypes from the bulk population, so computational filtering was required. Compared with the primary T-cell response, the secondary T-cell response was weaker but faster, peaking on day 5 rather than day 15. A small share of clonotypes was detected in both CD4 and CD8 compartments, with the overlap likely arising from convergent recombination.

The origin of this receptor is a man aged 18 to 29 who received the YFV17D yellow fever vaccine. The rearranged segments are TRBV20-1 and TRBJ2-2, with the D gene tentatively TRBD1 or TRBD2, based on 5 matching bases in each. Sequenced material: PBMCs, taken 4 to 6 days after the first yellow fever vaccination. The CDR3 in this case is CSAEGNQTGELFF. The DNA reads TGCAGTGCCGAGGGGAACCAAACCGGGGAGCTGTTTTTT.